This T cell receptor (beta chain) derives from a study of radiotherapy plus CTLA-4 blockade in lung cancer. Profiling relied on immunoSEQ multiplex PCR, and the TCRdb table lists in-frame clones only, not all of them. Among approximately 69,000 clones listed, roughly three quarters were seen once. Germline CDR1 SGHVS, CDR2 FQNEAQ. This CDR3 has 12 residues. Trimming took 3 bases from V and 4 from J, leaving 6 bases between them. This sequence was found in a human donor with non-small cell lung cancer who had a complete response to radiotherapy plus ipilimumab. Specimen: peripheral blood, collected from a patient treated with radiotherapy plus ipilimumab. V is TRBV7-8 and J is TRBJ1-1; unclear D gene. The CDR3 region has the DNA TGTGCCAGCAGCTTTTTTGGCACTGAAGCTTTCTTT. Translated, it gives CASSFFGTEAFF. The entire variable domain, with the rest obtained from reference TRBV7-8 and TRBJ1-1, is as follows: GAGVSQSPRYKVAKRGQDVALRCDPISGHVSLFWYQQALGQGPEFLTYFQNEAQLDKSGLPSDRFFAERPEGSVSTLKIQRTQQEDSAVYLCASSFFGTEAFFGQGTRLTVV.